This T cell receptor beta chain was recovered during a study of T-cell memory formation after mild COVID-19. Study-level results: Clones contracting over day 15 to 85 were CD4/CD8 balanced, with later expanders leaning CD4+. Mainly CM and EM harbored the contracting CD4+ clones; mainly EMRA harbored the CD8+ ones.

TCRdb re-derived calls from the 5' RACE reads in MiXCR, one entry per CDR3 protein. This repertoire shows about 270,000 distinct CDR3 sequences, around 15% found once; its top ten account for less than 30%. Looked up from germline, CDR1 is SGHAT and CDR2 is FQNNGV. This CDR3 spans 13 amino acids. Trimming removed 1 base at V and 4 bases at J, with 7 bases between. This clonotype was seen ten or more times. Its matching antigen is unknown. The chain uses TRBV11-2 and TRBJ1-1, with TRBD1 as a possible D gene (5 bases). This clonotype was obtained from a man aged 18-30 years who had mild COVID-19 (a few samples of this study predate the infection). Cell type and time point are not known. Material: PBMCs or a T cell subset sorted from them (not recorded which). The DNA of the CDR3 is TGTGCCAGCAGCTTAGTAGGGGCCACTGAAGCTTTCTTT. Residues: CASSLVGATEAFF. Full variable domain (remainder filled in from reference TRBV11-2 and TRBJ1-1): EAGVAQSPRYKIIEKRQSVAFWCNPISGHATLYWYQQILGQGPKLLIQFQNNGVVDDSQLPKDRFSAERLKGVDSTLKIQPAKLEDSAVYLCASSLVGATEAFFGQGTRLTVV.